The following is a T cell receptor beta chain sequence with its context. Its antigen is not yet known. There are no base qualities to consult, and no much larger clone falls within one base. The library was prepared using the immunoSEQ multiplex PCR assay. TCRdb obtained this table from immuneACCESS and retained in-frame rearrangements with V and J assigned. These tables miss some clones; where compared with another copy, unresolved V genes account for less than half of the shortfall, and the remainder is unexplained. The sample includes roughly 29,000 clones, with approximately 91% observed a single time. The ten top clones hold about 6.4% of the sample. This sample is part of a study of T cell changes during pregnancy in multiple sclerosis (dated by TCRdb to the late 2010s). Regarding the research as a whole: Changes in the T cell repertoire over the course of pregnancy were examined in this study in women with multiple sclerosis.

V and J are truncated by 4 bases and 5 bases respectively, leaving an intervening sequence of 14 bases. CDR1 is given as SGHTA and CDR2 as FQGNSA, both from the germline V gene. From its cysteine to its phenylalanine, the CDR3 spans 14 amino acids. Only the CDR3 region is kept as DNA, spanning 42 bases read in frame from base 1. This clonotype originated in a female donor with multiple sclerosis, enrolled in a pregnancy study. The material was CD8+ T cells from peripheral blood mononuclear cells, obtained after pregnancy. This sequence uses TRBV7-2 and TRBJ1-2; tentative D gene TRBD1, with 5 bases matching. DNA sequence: TGTGCCAGCAGCTCCGACCTTACAGGATATGGCTACACCTTC. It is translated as CASSSDLTGYGYTF. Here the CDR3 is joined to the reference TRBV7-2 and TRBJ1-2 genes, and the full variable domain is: GAGVSQSPSNKVTEKGKDVELRCDPISGHTALYWYRQSLGQGLEFLIYFQGNSAPDKSGLPSDRFSAERTGGSVSTLTIQRTQQEDSAVYLCASSSDLTGYGYTFGSGTRLTVV.